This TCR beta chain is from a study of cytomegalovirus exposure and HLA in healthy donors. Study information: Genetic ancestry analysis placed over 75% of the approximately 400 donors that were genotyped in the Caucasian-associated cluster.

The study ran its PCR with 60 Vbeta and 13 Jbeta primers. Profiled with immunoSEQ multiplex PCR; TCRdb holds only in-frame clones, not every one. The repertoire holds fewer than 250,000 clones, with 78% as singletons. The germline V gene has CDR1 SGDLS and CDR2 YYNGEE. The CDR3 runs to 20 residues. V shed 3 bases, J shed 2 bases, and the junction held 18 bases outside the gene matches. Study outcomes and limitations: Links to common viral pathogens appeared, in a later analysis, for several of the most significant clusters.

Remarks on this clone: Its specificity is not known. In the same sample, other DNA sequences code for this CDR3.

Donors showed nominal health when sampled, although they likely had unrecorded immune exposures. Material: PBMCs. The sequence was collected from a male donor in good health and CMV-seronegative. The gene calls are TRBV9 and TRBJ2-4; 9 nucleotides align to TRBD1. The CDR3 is CASSDGGGLQGAGSKNIQYF. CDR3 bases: TGTGCCAGCAGCGACGGAGGGGGCCTACAGGGGGCCGGGTCCAAAAACATTCAGTACTTC. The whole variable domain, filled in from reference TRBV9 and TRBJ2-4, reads DSGVTQTPKHLITATGQRVTLRCSPRSGDLSVYWYQQSLDQGLQFLIQYYNGEERAKGNILERFSAQQFPDLHSELNLSSLELGDSALYFCASSDGGGLQGAGSKNIQYFGAGTRLSVL.